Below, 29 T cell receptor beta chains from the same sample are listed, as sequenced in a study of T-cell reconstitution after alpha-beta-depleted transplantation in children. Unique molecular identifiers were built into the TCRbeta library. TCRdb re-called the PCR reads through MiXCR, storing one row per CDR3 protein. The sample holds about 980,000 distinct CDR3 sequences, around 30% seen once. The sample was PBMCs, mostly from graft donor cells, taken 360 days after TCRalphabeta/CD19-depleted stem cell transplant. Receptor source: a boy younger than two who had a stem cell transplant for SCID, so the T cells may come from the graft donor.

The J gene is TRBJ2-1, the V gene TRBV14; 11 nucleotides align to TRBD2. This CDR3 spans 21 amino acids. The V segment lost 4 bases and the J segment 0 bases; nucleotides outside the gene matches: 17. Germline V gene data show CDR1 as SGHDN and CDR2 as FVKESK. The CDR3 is CASSRLPPTSGVLSSYNEQFF. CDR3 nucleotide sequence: TGTGCCAGCAGCCGCCTACCCCCGACTAGCGGGGTCCTGAGCTCCTACAATGAGCAGTTCTTC.

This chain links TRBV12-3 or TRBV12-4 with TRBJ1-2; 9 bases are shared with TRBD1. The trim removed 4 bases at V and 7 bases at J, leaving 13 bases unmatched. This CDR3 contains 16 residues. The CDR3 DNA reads TGTGCCAGCAGTTCAAGAAGGACAGGGGATGGAGGTGGCTACACCTTC. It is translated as CASSSRRTGDGGGYTF.

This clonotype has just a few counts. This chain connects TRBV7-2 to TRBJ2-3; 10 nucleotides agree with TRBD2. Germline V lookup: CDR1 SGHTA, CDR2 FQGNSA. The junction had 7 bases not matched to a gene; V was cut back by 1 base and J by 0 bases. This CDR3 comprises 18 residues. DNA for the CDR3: TGTGCCAGCAGCTTAGGGCTAGCGGGGGCCGAAAGCACAGATACGCAGTATTTT. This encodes CASSLGLAGAESTDTQYF.

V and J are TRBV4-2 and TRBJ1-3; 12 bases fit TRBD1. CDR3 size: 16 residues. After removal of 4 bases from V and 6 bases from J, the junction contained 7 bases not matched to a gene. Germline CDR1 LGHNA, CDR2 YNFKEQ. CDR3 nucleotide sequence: TGTGCCAGCAGCCGTGGGACAGGGGGCGCCGAAAACACCATATATTTT. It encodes CASSRGTGGAENTIYF.

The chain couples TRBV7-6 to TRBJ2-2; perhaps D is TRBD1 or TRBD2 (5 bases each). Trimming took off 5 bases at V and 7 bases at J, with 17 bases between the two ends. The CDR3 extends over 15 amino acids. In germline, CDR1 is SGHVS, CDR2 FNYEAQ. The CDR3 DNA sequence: TGTGCCAGCAGCCTGGGACCGCCACCGGGCGGGGAGCTGTTTTTT. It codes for CASSLGPPPGGELFF.

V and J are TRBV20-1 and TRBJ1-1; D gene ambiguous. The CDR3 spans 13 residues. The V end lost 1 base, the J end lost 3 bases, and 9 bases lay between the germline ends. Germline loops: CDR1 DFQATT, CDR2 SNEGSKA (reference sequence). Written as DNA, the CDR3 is TGCAGTGCTAGAGTCTGGGAAGACACTGAAGCTTTCTTT. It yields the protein CSARVWEDTEAFF.

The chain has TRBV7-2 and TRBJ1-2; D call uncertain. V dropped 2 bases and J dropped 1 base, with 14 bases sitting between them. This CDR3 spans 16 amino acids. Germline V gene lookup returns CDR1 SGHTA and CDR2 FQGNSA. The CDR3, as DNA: TGTGCCAGCAGCTTAAGTTCGGGCTACCTTAACTATGGCTACACCTTC. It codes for CASSLSSGYLNYGYTF.

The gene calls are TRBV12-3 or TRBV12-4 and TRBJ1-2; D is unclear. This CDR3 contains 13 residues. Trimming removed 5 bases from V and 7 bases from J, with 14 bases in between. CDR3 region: CASSPREWGGYTF. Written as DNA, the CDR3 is TGTGCCAGCAGTCCCCGGGAGTGGGGTGGCTACACCTTC.

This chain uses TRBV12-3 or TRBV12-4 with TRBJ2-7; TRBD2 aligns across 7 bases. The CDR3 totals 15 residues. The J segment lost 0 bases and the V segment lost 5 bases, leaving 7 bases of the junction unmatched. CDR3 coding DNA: TGTGCCAGCAGTATACGTGGGGGGGGCTCCTACGAGCAGTACTTC. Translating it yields CASSIRGGGSYEQYF.

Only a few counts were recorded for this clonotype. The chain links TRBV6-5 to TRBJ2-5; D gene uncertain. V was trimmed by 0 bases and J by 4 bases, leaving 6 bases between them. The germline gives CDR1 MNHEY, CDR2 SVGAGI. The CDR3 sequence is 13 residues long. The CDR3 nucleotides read TGTGCCAGCAGTTACTCGCTAGGAGAGACCCAGTACTTC. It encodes CASSYSLGETQYF.

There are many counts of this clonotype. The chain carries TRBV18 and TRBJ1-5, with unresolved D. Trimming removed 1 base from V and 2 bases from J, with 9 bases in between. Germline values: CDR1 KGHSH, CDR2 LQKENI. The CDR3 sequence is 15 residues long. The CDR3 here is CASSPLGGGNQPQHF. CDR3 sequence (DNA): TGTGCCAGCTCACCACTGGGTGGGGGCAATCAGCCCCAGCATTTT.

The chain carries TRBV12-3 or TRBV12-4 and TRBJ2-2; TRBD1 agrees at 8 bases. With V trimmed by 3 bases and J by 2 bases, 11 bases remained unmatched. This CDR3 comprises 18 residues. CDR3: CASSLGSRQGLNTGELFF. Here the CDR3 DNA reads TGTGCCAGCAGTTTGGGGTCCCGACAGGGGCTTAACACCGGGGAGCTGTTTTTT.

CDR3 region: CASSYSKGPYGYTF. CDR3 DNA: TGTGCCAGCAGTTACTCTAAGGGTCCGTATGGCTACACCTTC. The rearrangement uses TRBV6-5 and TRBJ1-2; D gene unclear. CDR1 is MNHEY, CDR2 SVGAGI, per germline. The CDR3 is made up of 14 amino acids. V lost 0 bases and J 5 bases, leaving 10 bases between the germline ends.

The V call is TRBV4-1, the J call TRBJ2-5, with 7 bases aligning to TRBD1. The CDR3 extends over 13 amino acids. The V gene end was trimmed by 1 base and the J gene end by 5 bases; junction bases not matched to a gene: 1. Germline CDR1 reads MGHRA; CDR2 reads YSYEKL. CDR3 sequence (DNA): TGCGCCAGCAGCCAAGTCAGGGGGGAGACCCAGTACTTC. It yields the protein CASSQVRGETQYF.

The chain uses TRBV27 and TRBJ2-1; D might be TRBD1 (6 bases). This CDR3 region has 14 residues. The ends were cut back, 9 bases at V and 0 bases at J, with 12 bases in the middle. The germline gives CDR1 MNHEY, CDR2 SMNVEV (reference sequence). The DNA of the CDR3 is TGTGCCAGTCGGGACACCGACTCCTACAATGAGCAGTTCTTC. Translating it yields CASRDTDSYNEQFF.

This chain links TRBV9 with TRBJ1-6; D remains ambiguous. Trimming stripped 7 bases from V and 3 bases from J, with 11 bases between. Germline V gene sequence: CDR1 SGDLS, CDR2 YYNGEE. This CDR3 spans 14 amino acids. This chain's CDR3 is CASGSAIYNSPLHF. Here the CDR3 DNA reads TGTGCCAGCGGGTCGGCTATCTATAATTCACCCCTCCACTTT.

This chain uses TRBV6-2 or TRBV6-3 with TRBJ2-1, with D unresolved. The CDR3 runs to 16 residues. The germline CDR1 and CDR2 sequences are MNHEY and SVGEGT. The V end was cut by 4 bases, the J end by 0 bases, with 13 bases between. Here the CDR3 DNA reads TGTGCCAGCAGTTCACCAGGTTCAAGCTCCTACAATGAGCAGTTCTTC. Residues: CASSSPGSSSYNEQFF.

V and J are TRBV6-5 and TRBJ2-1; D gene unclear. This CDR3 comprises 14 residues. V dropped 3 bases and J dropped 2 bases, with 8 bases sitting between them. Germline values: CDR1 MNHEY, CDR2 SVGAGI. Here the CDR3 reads CASSYRVPYNEQFF. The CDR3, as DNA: TGTGCCAGCAGTTATAGGGTCCCCTACAATGAGCAGTTCTTC.

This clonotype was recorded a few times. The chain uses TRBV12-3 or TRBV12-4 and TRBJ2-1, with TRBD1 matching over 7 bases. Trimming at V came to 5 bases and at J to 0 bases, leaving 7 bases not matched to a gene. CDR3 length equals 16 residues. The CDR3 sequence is CASSPPGQTSYNEQFF. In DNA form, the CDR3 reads TGTGCCAGCAGTCCACCGGGACAGACCTCCTACAATGAGCAGTTCTTC.

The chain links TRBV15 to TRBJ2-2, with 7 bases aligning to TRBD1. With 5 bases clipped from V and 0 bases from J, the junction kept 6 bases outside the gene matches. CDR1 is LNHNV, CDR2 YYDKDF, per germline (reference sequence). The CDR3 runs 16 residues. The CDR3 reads CATSPRQGSNTGELFF. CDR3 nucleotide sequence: TGTGCCACCAGCCCGCGACAGGGTTCGAACACCGGGGAGCTGTTTTTT.

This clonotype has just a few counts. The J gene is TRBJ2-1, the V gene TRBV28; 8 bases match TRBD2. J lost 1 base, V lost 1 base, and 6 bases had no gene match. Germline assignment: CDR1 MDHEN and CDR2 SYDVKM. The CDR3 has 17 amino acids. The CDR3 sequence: CASSLLVSGESYNEQFF. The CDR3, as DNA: TGTGCCAGCAGTTTATTGGTTAGCGGGGAGTCCTACAATGAGCAGTTCTTC.

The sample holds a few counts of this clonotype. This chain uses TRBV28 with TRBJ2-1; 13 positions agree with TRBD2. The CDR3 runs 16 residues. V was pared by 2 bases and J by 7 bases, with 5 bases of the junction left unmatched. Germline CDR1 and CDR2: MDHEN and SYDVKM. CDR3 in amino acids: CASSLSPGLAGNEQFF. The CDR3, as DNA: TGTGCCAGCAGTTTAAGCCCGGGACTAGCGGGGAATGAGCAGTTCTTC.

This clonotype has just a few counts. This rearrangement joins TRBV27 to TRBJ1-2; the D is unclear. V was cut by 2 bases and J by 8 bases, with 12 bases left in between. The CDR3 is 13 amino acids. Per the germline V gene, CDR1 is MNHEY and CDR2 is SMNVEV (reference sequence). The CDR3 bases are TGTGCCAGCAGTTTAAGGGTGGCGGGCGGCTACACCTTC. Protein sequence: CASSLRVAGGYTF.

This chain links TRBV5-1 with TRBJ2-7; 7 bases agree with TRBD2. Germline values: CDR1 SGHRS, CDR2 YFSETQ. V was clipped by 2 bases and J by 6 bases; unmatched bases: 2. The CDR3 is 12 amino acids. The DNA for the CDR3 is TGCGCCAGCAGCTTCAGGGAGGGCGAGCAGTACTTC. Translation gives CASSFREGEQYF.

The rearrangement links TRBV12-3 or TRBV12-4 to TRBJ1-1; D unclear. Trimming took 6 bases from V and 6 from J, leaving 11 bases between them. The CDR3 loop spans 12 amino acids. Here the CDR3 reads CASSGLFAEAFF. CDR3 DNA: TGTGCCAGCAGCGGACTGTTTGCTGAAGCTTTCTTT.

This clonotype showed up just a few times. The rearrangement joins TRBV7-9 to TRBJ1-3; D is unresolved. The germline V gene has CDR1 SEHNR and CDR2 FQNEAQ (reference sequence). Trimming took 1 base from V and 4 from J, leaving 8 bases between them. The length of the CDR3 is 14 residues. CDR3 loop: CASSLVLEGNTIYF. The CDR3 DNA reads TGTGCCAGCAGCTTAGTGCTCGAAGGAAACACCATATATTTT.

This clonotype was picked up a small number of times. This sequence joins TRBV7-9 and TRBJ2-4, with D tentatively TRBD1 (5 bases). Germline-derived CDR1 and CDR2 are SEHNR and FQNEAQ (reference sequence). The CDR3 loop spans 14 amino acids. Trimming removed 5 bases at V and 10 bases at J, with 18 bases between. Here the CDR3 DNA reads TGTGCCAGCAGCACGTACAAAGAAAAGGGGATTCAGTACTTC. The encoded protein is CASSTYKEKGIQYF.

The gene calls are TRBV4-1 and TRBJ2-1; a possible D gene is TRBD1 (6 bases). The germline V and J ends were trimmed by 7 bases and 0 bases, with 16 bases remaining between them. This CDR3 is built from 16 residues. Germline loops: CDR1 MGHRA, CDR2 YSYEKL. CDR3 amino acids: CASKPTQGSSYNEQFF. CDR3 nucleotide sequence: TGCGCCAGCAAACCAACACAGGGAAGCTCCTACAATGAGCAGTTCTTC.

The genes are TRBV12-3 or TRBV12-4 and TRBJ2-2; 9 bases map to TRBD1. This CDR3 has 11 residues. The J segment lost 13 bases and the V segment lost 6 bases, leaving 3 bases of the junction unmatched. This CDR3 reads CASSNRGRLFF. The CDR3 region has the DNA TGTGCCAGCAGCAACAGGGGGCGGCTGTTTTTT.